This T cell receptor beta chain derives from a study of shared clonotypes between healthy human individuals. Profiling relied on immunoSEQ multiplex PCR, and the TCRdb table lists in-frame clones only, not all of them. The data contain roughly 2,500,000 clones, over 85% of them seen just once; the ten biggest clones take up 0.36%. Germline trimming cut 5 bases from V and 4 bases from J; bases unmatched to any gene: 9. The V gene's germline CDR1 is MGHDK and CDR2 SYGVNS. The CDR3 length is 16 residues. The donors were adults (healthy and HIV-negative) with no recent acute infections or vaccinations. The clonotype originates from a man aged 18 to 35 in good health. Some clones in this sample may be carry-over from other donors' samples. What was sequenced was naive CD4+ T cells from PBMCs. The subset denotes: CD45RA+ positively selected. The chain is built from TRBV25-1 and TRBJ1-5, with 9 bases fitting TRBD1. The CDR3 region is CASSPNDRGTNQPQHF. The CDR3 nucleotides read TGTGCCAGCAGTCCAAACGACAGGGGGACGAATCAGCCCCAGCATTTT.